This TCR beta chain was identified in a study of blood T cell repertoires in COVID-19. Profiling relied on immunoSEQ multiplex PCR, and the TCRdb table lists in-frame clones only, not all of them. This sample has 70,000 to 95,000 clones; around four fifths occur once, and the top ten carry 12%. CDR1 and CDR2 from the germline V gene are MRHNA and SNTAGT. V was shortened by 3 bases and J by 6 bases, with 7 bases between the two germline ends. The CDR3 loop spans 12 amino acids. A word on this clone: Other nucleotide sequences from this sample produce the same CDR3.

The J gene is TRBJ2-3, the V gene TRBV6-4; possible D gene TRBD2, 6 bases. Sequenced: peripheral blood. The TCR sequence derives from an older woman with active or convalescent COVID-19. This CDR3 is CASSDRGDTQYF. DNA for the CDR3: TGTGCCAGCAGTGATCGGGGGGATACGCAGTATTTT.